The 19 T cell receptor beta chains reported below all come from one sample, sequenced in a study of blood T cells in healthy people across ages. Using a J-beta primer mix together with a sample-barcoded 5' primer, a second PCR was run for about 7 to 12 cycles. TCRdb reprocessed the 5' RACE reads with MiXCR, giving one entry per CDR3 protein. The repertoire has about 1.1 million distinct CDR3 sequences, approximately 38% of them found once; the top ten carry 13%. Sequencing was done on a sample of blood. The receptors were gathered from a man younger than 30 in good health.

This clonotype came up a few times. J is TRBJ1-1 and V is TRBV2; 7 bases align to TRBD1. Germline CDR1 and CDR2: SNHLY and FYNNEI. With 8 bases clipped from V and 1 base from J, the junction kept 7 bases outside the gene matches. CDR3 length: 14 residues. Here the CDR3 DNA reads TGTGCCAGCCTCCGTGGGACAGAGAACACTGAAGCTTTCTTT. It codes for CASLRGTENTEAFF.

This clonotype was detected only a few times. The chain is built from TRBV9 and TRBJ2-1; no definite D call. The V end was cut by 3 bases, the J end by 5 bases, with 9 bases between. This CDR3 has 13 residues. Germline V gene lookup returns CDR1 SGDLS and CDR2 YYNGEE. CDR3: CASSGLGNNEQFF. The CDR3 DNA follows: TGTGCCAGCAGCGGATTGGGGAACAATGAGCAGTTCTTC.

There are a few counts of this clonotype. The chain has TRBV5-1 and TRBJ2-1, with 7 bases identical to TRBD1. From germline, CDR1 is SGHRS and CDR2 YFSETQ. This CDR3 contains 15 residues. The trim removed 1 base at V and 8 bases at J, leaving 9 bases unmatched. CDR3 nucleotides: TGCGCCAGCAGCTTGCTGCAGGTCCAGGGGGATGAGCAGTTCTTC. Translating it yields CASSLLQVQGDEQFF.

The sample holds one count of this clonotype. This sequence joins TRBV18 and TRBJ2-1; D is ambiguous. CDR1 is KGHSH and CDR2 is LQKENI in the germline V gene. The CDR3 consists of 13 residues. The germline V and J ends were trimmed by 3 bases and 6 bases, with 9 bases remaining between them. The CDR3 DNA sequence: TGTGCCAGCTCACCTCCCAATTCCAATGAGCAGTTCTTC. Protein product: CASSPPNSNEQFF.

The chain carries TRBV12-3 or TRBV12-4 and TRBJ1-6; D possibly corresponds to TRBD1 (5 bases). V lost 5 bases and J lost 9, with 11 bases in between. The CDR3 contains 13 residues. CDR3 DNA sequence: TGTGCCAGCAGTGGCAGGGTACTTTCACCCCTCCACTTT. Translated, it gives CASSGRVLSPLHF.

The J gene is TRBJ1-2, the V gene TRBV18; tentative D call: TRBD1 (6 bases). The CDR3 covers 16 residues. Trimming removed 3 bases from V and 4 bases from J, with 18 bases in between. The V gene's germline CDR1 is KGHSH and CDR2 LQKENI. The CDR3 nucleotides read TGTGCCAGCTCACCCGCTACCCGGACAGTACCCTATGGCTACACCTTC. Its protein product is CASSPATRTVPYGYTF. The whole variable domain, filled in from reference TRBV18 and TRBJ1-2, reads NAGVMQNPRHLVRRRGQEARLRCSPMKGHSHVYWYRQLPEEGLKFMVYLQKENIIDESGMPKERFSAEFPKEGPSILRIQQVVRGDSAAYFCASSPATRTVPYGYTFGSGTRLTVV.

This rearrangement joins TRBV27 to TRBJ1-1; no reliable D call. Germline CDR1 reads MNHEY; CDR2 reads SMNVEV (reference sequence). Trimming pared 2 bases from V and 1 base from J, leaving 11 bases between. CDR3 size: 15 residues. CDR3 amino acids: CASSLRAAPNTEAFF. The CDR3 DNA sequence: TGTGCCAGCAGTTTACGTGCCGCTCCGAACACTGAAGCTTTCTTT.

This clonotype was found a few times. The chain employs TRBV5-1 and TRBJ2-7; TRBD1 is a possible D gene (6 bases). Germline loops: CDR1 SGHRS, CDR2 YFSETQ. The V end lost 0 bases, the J end lost 1 base, and 11 bases lay between the germline ends. CDR3 length equals 15 residues. This chain's CDR3 is CASSLAQGFSYEQYF. CDR3 in DNA: TGCGCCAGCAGCTTGGCCCAGGGGTTTTCCTACGAGCAGTACTTC.

In the case of this clonotype: At one of its ends the junction is not consistent with the germline gene, which may arise from a read error. This chain links TRBV29-1 with TRBJ1-1, with D possibly TRBD1 on 5 matching bases. The CDR3 spans 14 residues. Germline V gene data show CDR1 as SQVTM and CDR2 as ANQGSEA. The CDR3 is CSVTLEGMNTEASF. CDR3 bases: TGCAGCGTGACCCTCGAGGGGATGAACACTGAAGCTTCCTTT.

This clonotype has just a few counts. J is TRBJ2-1 and V is TRBV6-5; D may be TRBD1 or TRBD2 (8 bases each). CDR1 and CDR2 (germline): MNHEY, SVGAGI. V was shortened by 0 bases and J by 7 bases, with 19 bases between the two germline ends. The CDR3 is 17 residues long. Written as DNA, the CDR3 is TGTGCCAGCAGTTACTCGGTCCTCGGGGGGGACAGGAATGAGCAGTTCTTC. The encoded protein is CASSYSVLGGDRNEQFF.

The chain carries TRBV5-1 and TRBJ1-2; TRBD1 matches 8 bases. The CDR3 is 17 amino acids. Losses at the gene ends were 1 base for V and 1 base for J; bases not matched to a gene: 9. Per the germline V gene, CDR1 is SGHRS and CDR2 is YFSETQ. The CDR3 spells CASSLNRGDRSNYGYTF. DNA for the CDR3: TGCGCCAGCAGCTTGAACAGGGGGGACAGAAGTAACTATGGCTACACCTTC.

There are a few counts of this clonotype. The genes are TRBV4-3 and TRBJ1-5; maybe TRBD1 (6 bases). The CDR3 has 14 residues. V gave up 2 bases and J gave up 6 bases, with 11 bases separating them. From germline, CDR1 is LGHNA and CDR2 YSLEER. The CDR3 reads CASSQTTGIQPQHF. The CDR3 nucleotides are TGCGCCAGCAGCCAAACCACAGGGATTCAGCCCCAGCATTTT.

This clonotype was counted only a few times. The CDR3 bases are TGTGCCACCAGCAGCGGCCAAGGGGGACTTACCGACGGTGGGCAGTTCTTC. This codes for CATSSGQGGLTDGGQFF. This chain uses TRBV15 with TRBJ2-1; D may correspond to TRBD1 or TRBD2 (6 bases each). Germline V gene lookup returns CDR1 LNHNV and CDR2 YYDKDF (reference sequence). V was clipped by 3 bases and J by 12 bases, with 27 bases between them. The CDR3 loop spans 17 amino acids. The whole variable domain, remainder taken from reference TRBV15 and TRBJ2-1, is DAMVIQNPRYQVTQFGKPVTLSCSQTLNHNVMYWYQQKSSQAPKLLFHYYDKDFNNEADTPDNFQSRRPNTSFCFLDIRSPGLGDTAMYLCATSSGQGGLTDGGQFFGPGTRLTVL.

This chain uses TRBV20-1 with TRBJ1-4; weak D call: TRBD1 (5 bases). Germline CDR1 and CDR2: DFQATT and SNEGSKA (reference sequence). The CDR3 contains 15 residues. Trimming took 6 bases from V and 0 from J, leaving 14 bases between them. This chain's CDR3 is CSARLSGPTNEKLFF. CDR3 nucleotide sequence: TGCAGTGCCCGGTTGTCGGGGCCAACTAATGAAAAACTGTTTTTT.

The V call is TRBV12-3 or TRBV12-4, the J call TRBJ1-4, with 8 nucleotides matching TRBD1. V gave up 0 bases and J gave up 4 bases; unmatched junction bases: 10. The length of the CDR3 is 18 residues. In DNA, the CDR3 is TGTGCCAGCAGTTTAGCCCGTGACAGGGGCGCCCTTAATGAAAAACTGTTTTTT. It is translated as CASSLARDRGALNEKLFF.

This clonotype was counted only a few times. The rearrangement uses TRBV10-3 and TRBJ2-1; 10 nucleotides agree with TRBD1. The end of the DNA aligns better with TRBJ2-7, so the J call may be wrong. There are 15 residues in the CDR3. CDR1 and CDR2 from the germline V gene are ENHRY and SYGVKD. CDR3 sequence reads: CASTARDRGSYEQYF. Here the CDR3 DNA reads TGTGCCAGTACAGCCCGGGACAGGGGATCCTACGAGCAGTACTTC.

This chain links TRBV29-1 with TRBJ2-5; tentatively, D is TRBD2 (5 bases). Looked up from germline, CDR1 is SQVTM and CDR2 is ANQGSEA. This CDR3 spans 13 amino acids. V gave up 5 bases and J gave up 1 base, with 11 bases separating them. CDR3 in amino acids: CSVRRSAQETQYF. The CDR3 DNA reads TGCAGCGTTAGGAGGTCGGCCCAAGAGACCCAGTACTTC. Together with reference TRBV29-1 and TRBJ2-5, the CDR3 gives the full variable domain: SAVISQKPSRDICQRGTSLTIQCQVDSQVTMMFWYRQQPGQSLTLIATANQGSEATYESGFVIDKFPISRPNLTFSTLTVSNMSPEDSSIYLCSVRRSAQETQYFGPGTRLLVL.

This clonotype was detected only a few times. The rearrangement links TRBV6-2 or TRBV6-3 to TRBJ1-1; 7 bases align to TRBD1. CDR1 is MNHEY and CDR2 is SVGEGT in the germline V gene. The V gene end was trimmed by 6 bases and the J gene end by 0 bases; junction bases not matched to a gene: 10. This CDR3 has 16 residues. The CDR3 region has the DNA TGTGCCAGCAGCGTACCCTTACAGGGGTTGAACACTGAAGCTTTCTTT. Translating gives CASSVPLQGLNTEAFF.

The V and J genes are TRBV20-1 and TRBJ1-6; TRBD1 matches at 7 bases. In germline, CDR1 is DFQATT, CDR2 SNEGSKA (reference sequence). This CDR3 has 15 residues. J gave up 7 bases and V 6 bases, and 12 bases lay outside the gene matches. This chain's CDR3 is CSAADRDSLNSPLHF. The DNA for the CDR3 is TGCAGTGCGGCCGACCGGGACAGCCTAAATTCACCCCTCCACTTT.